The source of this T cell receptor (beta chain) is a study of T cell repertoires in cytomegalovirus infection. Study-wide context: Signatures in public TCR beta sequences pointed to both CMV infection and matching HLA type.

This clonotype was found many times. Trimming left V 7 bases short and J 5 bases short, with 15 bases between. Germline V gives CDR1 SGHVS, CDR2 FQNEAQ. The CDR3 is made up of 13 amino acids. One entry per CDR3 protein, called by TCRdb with MiXCR from the reads. Here the sample spans roughly 150,000 distinct CDR3 sequences, 20% to 25% being singletons. The receptor comes from a human donor in good health (CMV status not recorded). Some clones in this sample may be carry-over from other donors' samples. Sequencing was done on a sample of PBMCs. The genes are TRBV7-8 and TRBJ2-7; D call uncertain. The CDR3, as DNA: TGTGCCAGCACCCCCGGGCCCCAAGACGAGCAGTACTTC. Translation gives CASTPGPQDEQYF.